The T cell receptor (beta chain) under discussion was sequenced for a study of blood T cell repertoires in COVID-19. Study summary: Specimens from acute and convalescent COVID-19 originated in the United States, Italy and Spain. In each case, the material was cDNA or gDNA derived from T cells, B-cell-depleted T cells, or PBMCs.

Seattle patients were enrolled while actively infected and followed longitudinally. Original processing notes: Cell counts per sample came from amplifying reference gene primers. The assay was immunoSEQ multiplex PCR, and TCRdb's table has in-frame clones only and misses some. V and J calls and clone size are those listed in that table; D and trimming were worked out from the DNA. In the table there are about 350,000 clones, more than 70% of which are singletons. This clone was counted between two and nine times. The CDR3 is 11 residues long. CDR1 and CDR2 (germline): LNHNV, YYDKDF (reference sequence). V gave up 1 base and J gave up 8 bases, with 6 bases separating them.

This receptor was identified in a woman in her fifties or sixties with COVID-19, enrolled during active disease. Material for sequencing was peripheral blood. The rearrangement uses TRBV15 and TRBJ2-7, with D tentatively TRBD2 (5 bases). The CDR3, as DNA: TGTGCCACCAGCAGAGGGGAGCAGCAGTACTTC. It specifies CATSRGEQQYF. Full variable domain (remainder filled in from reference TRBV15 and TRBJ2-7): DAMVIQNPRYQVTQFGKPVTLSCSQTLNHNVMYWYQQKSSQAPKLLFHYYDKDFNNEADTPDNFQSRRPNTSFCFLDIRSPGLGDTAMYLCATSRGEQQYFGPGTRLTVT.